This TCR beta chain emerged from a study of OX40 agonist ivuxolimab in advanced cancers. Study in general: Patients were 82.7% male with ages roughly 20 to 85, mean around 61.

Regarding this clone: Its matching antigen is unknown.

Germline lookup yields CDR1 SGHTA and CDR2 FQGTGA. V shed 4 bases and J shed 7 bases, with 12 bases lying between them. This CDR3 contains 13 residues. Study-level results: Low normalized T-cell clonal expansion also characterized some of the nonresponders.

Any history of autoimmune disease or systemic immunosuppression disqualified patients. Here immunoSEQ multiplex PCR was the method, and the copy in TCRdb shows in-frame clones only, minus some. The table lists 50,000 or so clones, around 89% of them singletons. The clonotype was recovered from an adult with an advanced solid tumor such as melanoma, head and neck, liver or kidney cancer. The chain uses TRBV7-3 and TRBJ2-3; D is possibly TRBD1 or TRBD2 (5 bases each). The sequencing used CD4+ or CD8+ T cells sorted from blood, collected in a trial of the OX40 agonist ivuxolimab. CDR3 sequence: CASSSDGAHTQYF. The CDR3 DNA follows: TGTGCCAGCAGCTCCGACGGGGCACATACGCAGTATTTT.